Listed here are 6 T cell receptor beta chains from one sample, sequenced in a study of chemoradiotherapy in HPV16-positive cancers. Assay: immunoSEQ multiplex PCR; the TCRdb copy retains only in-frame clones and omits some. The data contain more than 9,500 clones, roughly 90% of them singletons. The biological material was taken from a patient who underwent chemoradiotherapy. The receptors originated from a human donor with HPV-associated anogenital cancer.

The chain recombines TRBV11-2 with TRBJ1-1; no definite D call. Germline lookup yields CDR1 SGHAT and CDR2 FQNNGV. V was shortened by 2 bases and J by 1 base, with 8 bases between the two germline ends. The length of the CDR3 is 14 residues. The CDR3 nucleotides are TGTGCCAGCAGCTTAAACGGGAAGAACACTGAAGCTTTCTTT. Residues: CASSLNGKNTEAFF.

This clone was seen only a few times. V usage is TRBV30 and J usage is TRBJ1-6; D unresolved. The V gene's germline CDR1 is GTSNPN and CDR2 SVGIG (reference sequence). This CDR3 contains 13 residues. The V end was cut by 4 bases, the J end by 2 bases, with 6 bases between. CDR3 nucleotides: TGTGCCTGGACACAGACCTATAATTCACCCCTCCACTTT. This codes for CAWTQTYNSPLHF. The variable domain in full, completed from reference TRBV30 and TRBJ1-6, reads SQTIHQWPATLVQPVGSPLSLECTVEGTSNPNLYWYRQAAGRGLQLLFYSVGIGQISSEVPQNLSASRPQDRQFILSSKKLLLSDSGFYLCAWTQTYNSPLHFGNGTRLTVT.

This chain's CDR3 is CASSLRRTGGNEKLFF. The CDR3 coding sequence is TGTGCCAGCAGCTTACGAAGGACAGGGGGAAATGAAAAACTGTTTTTT. The genes are TRBV2 and TRBJ1-4; TRBD1 agrees at 10 bases. V shed 6 bases, J shed 5 bases, and the junction held 9 bases outside the gene matches. CDR3 length: 16 amino acids. Per germline, CDR1 SNHLY and CDR2 FYNNEI.

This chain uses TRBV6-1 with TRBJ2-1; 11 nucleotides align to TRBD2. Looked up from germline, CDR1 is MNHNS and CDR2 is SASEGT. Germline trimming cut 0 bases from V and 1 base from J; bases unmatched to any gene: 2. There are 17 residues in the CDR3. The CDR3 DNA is TGTGCCAGCAGTGAAGCTAGCGGGGGGGGATCCTACAATGAGCAGTTCTTC. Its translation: CASSEASGGGSYNEQFF.

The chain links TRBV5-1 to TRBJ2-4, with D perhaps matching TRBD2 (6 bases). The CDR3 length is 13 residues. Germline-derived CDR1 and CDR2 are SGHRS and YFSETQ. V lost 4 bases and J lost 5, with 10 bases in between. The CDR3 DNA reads TGCGCCAGCAGCGGGGGGACCCAAAACATTCAGTACTTC. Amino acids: CASSGGTQNIQYF.

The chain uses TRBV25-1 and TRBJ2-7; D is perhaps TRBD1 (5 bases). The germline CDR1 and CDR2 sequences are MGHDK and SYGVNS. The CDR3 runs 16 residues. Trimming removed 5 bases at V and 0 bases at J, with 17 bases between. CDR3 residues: CASSHEWGSSSYEQYF. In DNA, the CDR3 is TGTGCCAGCAGTCATGAATGGGGCAGTTCCTCCTACGAGCAGTACTTC.